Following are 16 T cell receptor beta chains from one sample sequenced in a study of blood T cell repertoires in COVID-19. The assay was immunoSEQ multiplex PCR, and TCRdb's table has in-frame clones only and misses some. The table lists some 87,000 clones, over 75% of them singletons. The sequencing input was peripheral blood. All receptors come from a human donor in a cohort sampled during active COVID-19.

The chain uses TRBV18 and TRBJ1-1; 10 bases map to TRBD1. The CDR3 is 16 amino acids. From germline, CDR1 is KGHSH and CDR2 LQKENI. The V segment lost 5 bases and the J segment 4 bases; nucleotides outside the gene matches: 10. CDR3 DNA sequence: TGTGCCAGCTCATCGTACGGGACAGGGGTAATCACTGAAGCTTTCTTT. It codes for CASSSYGTGVITEAFF.

CDR3 protein: CASSPGQKSVGAFF. In DNA, the CDR3 is TGTGCCAGCTCACCGGGACAAAAAAGTGTAGGAGCTTTCTTT. V and J are TRBV18 and TRBJ1-1, with a tentative D call TRBD1 (6 bases). Trimming took off 3 bases at V and 10 bases at J, with 18 bases between the two ends. In germline, CDR1 is KGHSH, CDR2 LQKENI. The CDR3 consists of 14 residues.

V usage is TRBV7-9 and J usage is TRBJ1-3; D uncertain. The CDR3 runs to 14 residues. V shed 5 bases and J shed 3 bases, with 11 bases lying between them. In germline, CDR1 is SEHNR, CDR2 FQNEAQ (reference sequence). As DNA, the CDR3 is TGTGCCAGCAGCCCGGAACAGCTTGGAAACACCATATATTTT. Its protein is CASSPEQLGNTIYF.

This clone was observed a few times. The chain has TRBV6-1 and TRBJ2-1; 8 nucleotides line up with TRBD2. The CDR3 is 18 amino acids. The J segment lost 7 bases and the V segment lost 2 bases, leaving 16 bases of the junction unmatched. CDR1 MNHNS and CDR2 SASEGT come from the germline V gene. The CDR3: CASSESGYWERGINEQFF. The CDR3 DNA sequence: TGTGCCAGCAGTGAAAGTGGGTACTGGGAGCGGGGGATAAATGAGCAGTTCTTC.

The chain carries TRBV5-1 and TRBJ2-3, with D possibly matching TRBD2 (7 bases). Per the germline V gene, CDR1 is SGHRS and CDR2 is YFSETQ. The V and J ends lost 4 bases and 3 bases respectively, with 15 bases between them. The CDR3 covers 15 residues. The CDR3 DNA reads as TGCGCCAGCAGCGGGGGGGCAAAAGCTACAGATACGCAGTATTTT. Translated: CASSGGAKATDTQYF.

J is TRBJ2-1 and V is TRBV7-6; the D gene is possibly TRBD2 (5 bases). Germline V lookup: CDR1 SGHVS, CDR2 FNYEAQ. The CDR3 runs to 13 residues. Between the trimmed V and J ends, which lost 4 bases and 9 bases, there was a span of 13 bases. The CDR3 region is CASSSSDGGEQFF. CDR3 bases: TGTGCCAGCAGCTCAAGTGACGGAGGTGAGCAGTTCTTC.

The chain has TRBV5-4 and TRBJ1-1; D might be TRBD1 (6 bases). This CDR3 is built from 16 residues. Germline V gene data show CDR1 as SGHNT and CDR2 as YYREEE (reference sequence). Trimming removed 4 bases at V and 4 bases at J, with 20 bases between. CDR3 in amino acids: CASSRNELTGSTEAFF. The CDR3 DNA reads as TGTGCCAGCAGCCGAAACGAACTTACAGGGAGCACTGAAGCTTTCTTT.

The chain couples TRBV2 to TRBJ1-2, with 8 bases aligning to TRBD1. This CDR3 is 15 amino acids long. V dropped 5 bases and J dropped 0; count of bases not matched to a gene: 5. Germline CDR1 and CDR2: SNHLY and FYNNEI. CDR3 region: CASSNDRGANYGYTF. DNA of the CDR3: TGTGCCAGCAGTAACGACAGGGGTGCTAACTATGGCTACACCTTC.

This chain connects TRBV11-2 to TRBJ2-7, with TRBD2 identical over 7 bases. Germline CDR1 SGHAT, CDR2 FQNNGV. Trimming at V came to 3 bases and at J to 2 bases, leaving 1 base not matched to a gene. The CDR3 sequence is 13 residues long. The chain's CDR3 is CASSLGLTYEQYF. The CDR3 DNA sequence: TGTGCCAGCAGCTTGGGACTAACCTACGAGCAGTACTTC.

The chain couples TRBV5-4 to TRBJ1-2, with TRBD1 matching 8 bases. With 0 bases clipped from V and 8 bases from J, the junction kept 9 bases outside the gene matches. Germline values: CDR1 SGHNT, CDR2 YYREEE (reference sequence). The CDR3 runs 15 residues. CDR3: CASSLEARGRGGYTF. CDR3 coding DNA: TGTGCCAGCAGCTTGGAGGCCAGGGGGCGAGGCGGCTACACCTTC.

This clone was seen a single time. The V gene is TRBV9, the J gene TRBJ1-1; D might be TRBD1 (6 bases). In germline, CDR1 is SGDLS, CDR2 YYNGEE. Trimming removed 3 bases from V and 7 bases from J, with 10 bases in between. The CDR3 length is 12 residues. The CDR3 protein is CASSAQGNEAFF. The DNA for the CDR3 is TGTGCCAGCAGCGCGCAGGGGAATGAAGCTTTCTTT. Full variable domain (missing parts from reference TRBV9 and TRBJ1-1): DSGVTQTPKHLITATGQRVTLRCSPRSGDLSVYWYQQSLDQGLQFLIQYYNGEERAKGNILERFSAQQFPDLHSELNLSSLELGDSALYFCASSAQGNEAFFGQGTRLTVV.

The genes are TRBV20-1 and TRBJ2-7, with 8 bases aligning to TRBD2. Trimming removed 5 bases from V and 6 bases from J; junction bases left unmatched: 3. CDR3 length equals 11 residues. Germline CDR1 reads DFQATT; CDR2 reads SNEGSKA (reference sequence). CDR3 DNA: TGCAGTGCTCGACTAGCGCGCGAGCAGTACTTC. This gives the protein CSARLAREQYF.

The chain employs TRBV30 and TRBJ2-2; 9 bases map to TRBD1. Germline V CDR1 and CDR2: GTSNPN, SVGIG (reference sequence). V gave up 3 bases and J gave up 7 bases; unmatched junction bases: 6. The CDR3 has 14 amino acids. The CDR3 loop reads CAWRTGGNGGELFF. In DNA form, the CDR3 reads TGTGCCTGGAGAACAGGGGGCAATGGCGGGGAGCTGTTTTTT.

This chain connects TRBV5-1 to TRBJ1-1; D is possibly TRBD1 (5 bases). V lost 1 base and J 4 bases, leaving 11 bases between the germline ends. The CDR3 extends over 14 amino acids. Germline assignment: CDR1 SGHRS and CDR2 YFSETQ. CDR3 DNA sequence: TGCGCCAGCAGCTTGTCAGGGCTCGGCACTGAAGCTTTCTTT. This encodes CASSLSGLGTEAFF.

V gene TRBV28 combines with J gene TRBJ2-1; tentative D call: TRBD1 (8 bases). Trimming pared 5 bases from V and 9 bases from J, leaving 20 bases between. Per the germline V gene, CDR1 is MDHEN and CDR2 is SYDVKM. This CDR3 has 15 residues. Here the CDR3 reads CASSANPGGGSEQFF. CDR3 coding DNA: TGTGCCAGCAGTGCGAATCCAGGGGGCGGGAGTGAGCAGTTCTTC.

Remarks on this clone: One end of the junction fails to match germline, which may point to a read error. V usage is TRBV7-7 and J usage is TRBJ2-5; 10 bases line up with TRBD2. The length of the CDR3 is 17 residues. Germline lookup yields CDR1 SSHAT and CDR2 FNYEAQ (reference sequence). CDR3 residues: CASSLRAGGWTKETQYF. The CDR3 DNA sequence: TGTGCTAGCAGCTTAAGAGCGGGGGGGTGGACGAAAGAGACCCAGTACTTC.